This entry concerns a single TCR beta chain. Its antigen is undetermined. The sample originates from a study of cytomegalovirus exposure and HLA in healthy donors. Germline V gene lookup returns CDR1 KGHSH and CDR2 LQKENI. CDR3 length equals 13 residues. V lost 2 bases, J lost 5 bases, and 10 bases lay in between. PCR was performed using 60 Vbeta and 13 Jbeta primers. Measured with immunoSEQ multiplex PCR; TCRdb has only the in-frame clones, and not every one. The table includes more than 110,000 clones, around 81% detected once. Notes on the study in general: Association of a missense DCLRE1C variant with TCR beta V- and J-gene trimming was reported in a later analysis.

The rearrangement joins TRBV18 to TRBJ2-7, with a possible D match to TRBD2 (6 bases). The source material was PBMCs. The sequence came from a male donor in good health and CMV-seronegative. The CDR3 reads CASSPAEGHEQYF. CDR3 DNA: TGTGCCAGCTCACCAGCGGAGGGCCACGAGCAGTACTTC. Complete variable domain (other parts from reference TRBV18 and TRBJ2-7): NAGVMQNPRHLVRRRGQEARLRCSPMKGHSHVYWYRQLPEEGLKFMVYLQKENIIDESGMPKERFSAEFPKEGPSILRIQQVVRGDSAAYFCASSPAEGHEQYFGPGTRLTVT.